Below are 9 T cell receptor beta chains sequenced from a single sample in a study of cytotoxic CD8 clonotypes in ibrutinib-treated CLL (dated by TCRdb to the early 2020s). Preparation of the library involved the immunoSEQ multiplex PCR assay. TCRdb re-hosts the immuneACCESS table, in-frame sequences only. Its copies lack some clones; in the studies checked, an unresolved V gene accounts for under half of them, and the cause for the rest is not known. Recorded for this sample are hundreds of thousands of clones; just under 80% of them occurred a single time. Around 10% of the sample lies in the top ten. The time point label corresponds to: about a year on ibrutinib. Sequenced here: PBMCs, sampled after 12 months of ibrutinib treatment. All receptors derive from a human donor with chronic lymphocytic leukemia.

This clone was counted a few times. This chain uses TRBV7-3 with TRBJ1-2; TRBD1 matches 9 bases. CDR1 and CDR2 from the germline V gene are SGHTA and FQGTGA. The CDR3 totals 15 residues. Trimming at V came to 7 bases and at J to 7 bases, leaving 13 bases not matched to a gene. CDR3 sequence (DNA): TGTGCCAGCACCGACCGTCCGGGACAGGGAGGTGGCTACACCTTC. Amino acid sequence: CASTDRPGQGGGYTF.

The chain links TRBV18 to TRBJ2-1, with D tentatively TRBD1 (6 bases). Trimming left V 4 bases short and J 7 bases short, with 11 bases between. The germline CDR1 and CDR2 sequences are KGHSH and LQKENI. This CDR3 is 13 amino acids long. CDR3 region: CASSQQGNNEQFF. DNA of the CDR3: TGTGCCAGCTCACAACAGGGAAATAATGAGCAGTTCTTC.

The chain combines TRBV29-1 with TRBJ2-7; the match to TRBD2 covers 7 bases. With 5 bases clipped from V and 0 bases from J, the junction kept 7 bases outside the gene matches. Germline V gene sequence: CDR1 SQVTM, CDR2 ANQGSEA. The CDR3 length is 14 residues. The CDR3 sequence is CSVRGRASSYEQYF. CDR3 coding DNA: TGCAGCGTTCGAGGGAGGGCCTCCTCCTACGAGCAGTACTTC.

The rearrangement joins TRBV9 to TRBJ2-7; 10 nucleotides align to TRBD2. The CDR3 has 16 amino acids. Per the germline V gene, CDR1 is SGDLS and CDR2 is YYNGEE. Losses at the gene ends were 0 bases for V and 4 bases for J; bases not matched to a gene: 7. CDR3 bases: TGTGCCAGCAGCGTAGGGGTCCTAGCGGGAGCTTACGAGCAGTACTTC. It encodes CASSVGVLAGAYEQYF.

The chain employs TRBV6-1 and TRBJ2-5; 9 bases match TRBD1. Looked up from germline, CDR1 is MNHNS and CDR2 is SASEGT. J was trimmed by 7 bases and V by 3 bases; bases with no gene match: 9. CDR3 length: 15 amino acids. The CDR3 sequence is CASSEGQGQVGTQYF. CDR3 DNA: TGTGCCAGCAGTGAGGGACAGGGTCAGGTGGGGACCCAGTACTTC.

V is TRBV9 and J is TRBJ1-1; D gene uncertain. Germline V CDR1 and CDR2: SGDLS, YYNGEE. This CDR3 spans 24 amino acids. V gave up 0 bases and J gave up 0 bases, with 36 bases separating them. The chain's CDR3 is CASSVGIAPFLVNGPGHMNTEAFF. CDR3 coding DNA: TGTGCCAGCAGCGTAGGTATCGCCCCCTTTTTGGTTAATGGGCCCGGGCACATGAACACTGAAGCTTTCTTT.

The V and J genes are TRBV28 and TRBJ2-7; D may match TRBD1 or TRBD2 (5 bases each). CDR3 length: 14 amino acids. V was trimmed by 6 bases and J by 2 bases, leaving 14 bases between them. Per germline, CDR1 MDHEN and CDR2 SYDVKM. In DNA form, the CDR3 reads TGTGCCAGCAGCTCCGGGACGAGGCCCTACGAGCAGTACTTC. Its protein is CASSSGTRPYEQYF. Full variable domain (remainder filled in from reference TRBV28 and TRBJ2-7): DVKVTQSSRYLVKRTGEKVFLECVQDMDHENMFWYRQDPGLGLRLIYFSYDVKMKEKGDIPEGYSVSREKKERFSLILESASTNQTSMYLCASSSGTRPYEQYFGPGTRLTVT.

This chain links TRBV5-1 with TRBJ2-1; D not resolved. The CDR3 is 13 residues long. Germline CDR1 SGHRS, CDR2 YFSETQ. V lost 5 bases to trimming and J lost 9 bases, with 15 bases between them. CDR3 DNA sequence: TGCGCCAGCAGGCCCGCCGGGCGCGGTGAGCAGTTCTTC. The encoded protein is CASRPAGRGEQFF. The full variable domain, rest sourced from reference TRBV5-1 and TRBJ2-1, is KAGVTQTPRYLIKTRGQQVTLSCSPISGHRSVSWYQQTPGQGLQFLFEYFSETQRNKGNFPGRFSGRQFSNSRSEMNVSTLELGDSALYLCASRPAGRGEQFFGPGTRLTVL.

The chain links TRBV10-2 to TRBJ2-7; no definite D call. This CDR3 has 14 amino acids. CDR1 is WSHSY and CDR2 is SAAADI in the germline V gene. Trimming took 5 bases from V and 5 from J, leaving 16 bases between them. CDR3 bases: TGCGCCAGCAGTTCACTTCTAGGGCTCCACGAGCAGTACTTC. This gives the protein CASSSLLGLHEQYF.